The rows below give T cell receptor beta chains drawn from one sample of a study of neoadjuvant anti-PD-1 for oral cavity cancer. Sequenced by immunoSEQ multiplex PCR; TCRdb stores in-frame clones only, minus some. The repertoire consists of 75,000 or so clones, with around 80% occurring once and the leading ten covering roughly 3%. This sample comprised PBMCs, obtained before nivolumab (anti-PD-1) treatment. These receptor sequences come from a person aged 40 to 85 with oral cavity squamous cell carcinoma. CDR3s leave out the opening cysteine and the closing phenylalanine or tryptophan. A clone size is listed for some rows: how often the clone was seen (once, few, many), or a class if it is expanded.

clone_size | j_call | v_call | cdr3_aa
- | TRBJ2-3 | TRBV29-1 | SVGPSRTSTDTQY
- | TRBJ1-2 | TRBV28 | ASTQGGADYGYT
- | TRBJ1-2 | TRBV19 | ASSGTGFYGYT
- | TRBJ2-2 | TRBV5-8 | ASSARGLITGELF
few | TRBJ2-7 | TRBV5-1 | ASSLGGNAYEQY
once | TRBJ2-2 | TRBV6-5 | ASSEGETGELF
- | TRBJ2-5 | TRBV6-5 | ASSYPGTGSGKTQY
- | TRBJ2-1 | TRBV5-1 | ASSQLAEDYNEQF
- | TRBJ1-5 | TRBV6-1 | ASGSSGGNLQPQH
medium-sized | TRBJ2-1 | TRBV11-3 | ASSARAGEQF
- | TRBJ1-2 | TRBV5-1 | ASSPDSYGYT
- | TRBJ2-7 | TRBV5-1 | ASHDGQAHEQY
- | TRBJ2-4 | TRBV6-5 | ASSYSGGFKNIQY
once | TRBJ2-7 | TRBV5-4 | ASSVTSGNDEQY
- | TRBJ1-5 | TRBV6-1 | ASSGGMSQPQH
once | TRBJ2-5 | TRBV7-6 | ASSPNQGGVETQY
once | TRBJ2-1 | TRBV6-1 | ASKVGGEVF
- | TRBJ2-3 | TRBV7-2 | ASSLGLAGADTQY
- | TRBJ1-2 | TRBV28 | ASSLQGAPYGYT
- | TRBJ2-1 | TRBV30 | AWSRTASGRGEQF
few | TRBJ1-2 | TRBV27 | ASRGTDANYGYT
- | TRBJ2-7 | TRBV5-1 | ASSLVSGRANPYEQY
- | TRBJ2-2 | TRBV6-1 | ASILAGVDFGELF
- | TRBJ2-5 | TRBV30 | AWSGGKETQY
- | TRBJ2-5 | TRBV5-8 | ASSLGEDWGTQY
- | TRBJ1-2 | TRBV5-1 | ASQEGQGSGYT
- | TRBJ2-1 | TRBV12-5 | ASGDRFDGNEQF
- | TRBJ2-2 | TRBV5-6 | ASSPVTGELF
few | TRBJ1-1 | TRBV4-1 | ASSQGTNMNTEAF
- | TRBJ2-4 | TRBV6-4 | ASWDPGAKNIQY
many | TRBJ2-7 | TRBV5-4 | ASSGGREQY
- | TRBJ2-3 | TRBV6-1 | ASRDRGTDTQY
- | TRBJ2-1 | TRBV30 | AWSPGTNTYNEQF